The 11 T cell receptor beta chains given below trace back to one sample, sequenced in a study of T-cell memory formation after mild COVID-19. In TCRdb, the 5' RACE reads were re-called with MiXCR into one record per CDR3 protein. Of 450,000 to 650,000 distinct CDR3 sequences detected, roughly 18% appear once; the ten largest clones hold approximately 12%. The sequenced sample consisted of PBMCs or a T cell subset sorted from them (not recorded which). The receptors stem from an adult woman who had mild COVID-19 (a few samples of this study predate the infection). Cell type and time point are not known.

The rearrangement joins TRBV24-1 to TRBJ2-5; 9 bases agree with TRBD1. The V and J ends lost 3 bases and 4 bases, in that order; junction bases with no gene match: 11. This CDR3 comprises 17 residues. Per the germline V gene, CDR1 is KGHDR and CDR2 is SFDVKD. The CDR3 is CATSDAGGTGTSETQYF. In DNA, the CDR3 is TGTGCCACCAGTGATGCGGGCGGGACAGGGACTTCAGAGACCCAGTACTTC.

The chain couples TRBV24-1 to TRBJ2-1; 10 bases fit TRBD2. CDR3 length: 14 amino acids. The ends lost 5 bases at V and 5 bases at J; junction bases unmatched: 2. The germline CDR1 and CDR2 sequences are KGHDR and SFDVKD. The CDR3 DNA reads TGTGCCACCAGTGGCGGACTAGCGGACAATGAGCAGTTCTTC. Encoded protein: CATSGGLADNEQFF.

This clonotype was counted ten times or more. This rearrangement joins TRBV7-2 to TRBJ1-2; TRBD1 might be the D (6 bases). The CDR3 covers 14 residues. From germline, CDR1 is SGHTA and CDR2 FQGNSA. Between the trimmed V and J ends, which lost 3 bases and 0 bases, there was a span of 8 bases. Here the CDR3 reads CASSFRTANYGYTF. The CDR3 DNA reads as TGTGCCAGCAGCTTCCGGACAGCTAACTATGGCTACACCTTC.

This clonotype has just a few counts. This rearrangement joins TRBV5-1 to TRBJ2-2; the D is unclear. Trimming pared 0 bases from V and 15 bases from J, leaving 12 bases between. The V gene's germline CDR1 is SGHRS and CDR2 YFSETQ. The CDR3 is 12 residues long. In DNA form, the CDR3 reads TGCGCCAGCAGCTTGGTTGGCGAGTCGATGTTTTTT. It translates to CASSLVGESMFF.

The CDR3: CAIGTGGTEAFF. In nucleotides, the CDR3 is TGTGCCATCGGGACAGGGGGCACTGAAGCTTTCTTT. The chain carries TRBV10-3 and TRBJ1-1; TRBD1 agrees at 11 bases. This CDR3 spans 12 amino acids. Looked up from germline, CDR1 is ENHRY and CDR2 is SYGVKD. V gave up 8 bases and J gave up 4 bases; unmatched junction bases: 0.

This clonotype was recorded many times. CDR3 sequence (DNA): TGCAGTGCCCGAAGGCAGCCTGGCACAGATACGCAGTATTTT. Translation: CSARRQPGTDTQYF. The chain combines TRBV20-1 with TRBJ2-3, with D unresolved. V was cut by 6 bases and J by 1 base, with 14 bases left in between. Germline CDR1 reads DFQATT; CDR2 reads SNEGSKA (reference sequence). The CDR3 is 14 amino acids.

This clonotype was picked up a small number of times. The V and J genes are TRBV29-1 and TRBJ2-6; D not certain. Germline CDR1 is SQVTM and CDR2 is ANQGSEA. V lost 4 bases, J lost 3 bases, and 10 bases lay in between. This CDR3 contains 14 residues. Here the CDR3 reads CSVGGLGGANVLTF. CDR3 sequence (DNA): TGCAGCGTTGGGGGATTAGGTGGGGCCAACGTCCTGACTTTC.

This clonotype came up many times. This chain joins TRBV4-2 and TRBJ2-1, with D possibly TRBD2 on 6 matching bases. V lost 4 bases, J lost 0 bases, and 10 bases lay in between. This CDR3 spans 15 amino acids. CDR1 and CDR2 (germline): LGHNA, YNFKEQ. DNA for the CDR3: TGTGCCAGCAGCCTTCTGGGACTCTCCTACAATGAGCAGTTCTTC. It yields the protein CASSLLGLSYNEQFF.

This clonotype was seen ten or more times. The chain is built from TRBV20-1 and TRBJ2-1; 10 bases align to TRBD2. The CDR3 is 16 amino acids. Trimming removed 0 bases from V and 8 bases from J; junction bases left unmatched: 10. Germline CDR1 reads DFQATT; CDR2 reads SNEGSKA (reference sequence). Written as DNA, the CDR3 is TGCAGTGCTAGAGATACGCGCCTAGCGGGAGACTATGAGCAGTTCTTC. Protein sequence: CSARDTRLAGDYEQFF.

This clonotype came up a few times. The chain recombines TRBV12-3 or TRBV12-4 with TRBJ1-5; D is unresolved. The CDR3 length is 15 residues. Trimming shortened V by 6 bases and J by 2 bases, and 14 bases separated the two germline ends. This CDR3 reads CASRSGVVGNQPQHF. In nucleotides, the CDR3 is TGTGCCAGCAGATCAGGAGTGGTAGGCAATCAGCCCCAGCATTTT.

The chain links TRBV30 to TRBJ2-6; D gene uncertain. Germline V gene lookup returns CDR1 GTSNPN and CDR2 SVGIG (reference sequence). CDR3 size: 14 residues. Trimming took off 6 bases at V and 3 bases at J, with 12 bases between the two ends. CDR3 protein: CACLTRRGANVLTF. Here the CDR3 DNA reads TGTGCCTGTTTAACGAGACGTGGGGCCAACGTCCTGACTTTC.